This passage covers 20 T cell receptor beta chains from one sample sequenced in a study of blood T cell repertoires in COVID-19. TCRdb keeps only in-frame clones here, not all; method: immunoSEQ multiplex PCR. The data show around 390,000 clones, about 86% seen once. Sequencing was done on a sample of PBMCs or T cells enriched from blood (not recorded which). The receptors here all came from a woman aged 50 to 65 who had recovered from COVID-19.

The V and J genes are TRBV10-3 and TRBJ1-1; TRBD1 matches 8 bases. Losses at the gene ends were 6 bases for V and 5 bases for J; bases not matched to a gene: 5. Germline CDR1 is ENHRY and CDR2 is SYGVKD. The CDR3 spans 13 residues. The CDR3 DNA follows: TGTGCCATCAGCACAGGGGGATATACTGAAGCTTTCTTT. It yields the protein CAISTGGYTEAFF.

The genes are TRBV9 and TRBJ2-1, with 8 bases matching TRBD1. Germline V CDR1 and CDR2: SGDLS, YYNGEE. This CDR3 spans 14 amino acids. V gave up 4 bases and J gave up 9 bases; unmatched junction bases: 9. The CDR3, as DNA: TGTGCCAGCAGCCCCCGGGACAGGCCTTTTGAGCAGTTCTTC. Translated, it gives CASSPRDRPFEQFF.

This clone came up a few times. The chain carries TRBV12-3 or TRBV12-4 and TRBJ1-1; D remains unclear. Trimming pared 7 bases from V and 9 bases from J, leaving 15 bases between. There are 12 residues in the CDR3. CDR3 coding DNA: TGTGCCAGCACCCCAGGACTAGGACAAGCTTTCTTT. It is translated as CASTPGLGQAFF.

The V gene is TRBV5-1, the J gene TRBJ1-2; 9 bases match TRBD1. Germline-derived CDR1 and CDR2 are SGHRS and YFSETQ. The junction had 9 bases not matched to a gene; V was cut back by 4 bases and J by 5 bases. CDR3 length equals 15 residues. The CDR3 nucleotides read TGCGCCAGCAGCCTAGGGACAGGGCCAAGTTATGGCTACACCTTC. Translation gives CASSLGTGPSYGYTF. The full variable domain, completed using reference TRBV5-1 and TRBJ1-2, is KAGVTQTPRYLIKTRGQQVTLSCSPISGHRSVSWYQQTPGQGLQFLFEYFSETQRNKGNFPGRFSGRQFSNSRSEMNVSTLELGDSALYLCASSLGTGPSYGYTFGSGTRLTVV.

CDR3 protein: CASSLGQGAYEKLFF. The DNA of the CDR3 is TGTGCCAGCAGCTTAGGACAGGGGGCGTATGAAAAACTGTTTTTT. The rearrangement joins TRBV7-9 to TRBJ1-4, with 10 bases matching TRBD1. The J segment lost 6 bases and the V segment lost 1 base, leaving 2 bases of the junction unmatched. This CDR3 has 15 residues. CDR1 and CDR2 (germline): SEHNR, FQNEAQ (reference sequence).

This rearrangement joins TRBV6-5 to TRBJ2-7; 8 positions agree with TRBD2. After removal of 6 bases from V and 4 bases from J, the junction contained 5 bases not matched to a gene. Germline CDR1 and CDR2: MNHEY and SVGAGI. There are 13 residues in the CDR3. CDR3 in DNA: TGTGCCAGCAGCGGATCGGGGGGGTACGAGCAGTACTTC. This sequence encodes CASSGSGGYEQYF.

The CDR3 region is CASSLRQAVTNTEAFF. For the CDR3, the DNA is TGTGCCAGCAGTCTTAGACAGGCGGTTACGAACACTGAAGCTTTCTTT. V and J are TRBV2 and TRBJ1-1; D possibly corresponds to TRBD1 (6 bases). The V and J ends lost 5 bases and 1 base respectively, with 17 bases between them. Germline CDR1 SNHLY, CDR2 FYNNEI. The CDR3 runs to 16 residues.

The chain combines TRBV7-2 with TRBJ2-1; 8 bases fit TRBD2. CDR1 and CDR2 (germline): SGHTA, FQGNSA. V lost 5 bases, J lost 10 bases, and 16 bases stayed unmatched. This CDR3 spans 16 amino acids. The CDR3 spells CASSREPSGGWGEQFF. Written as DNA, the CDR3 is TGTGCCAGCAGCCGCGAGCCCAGCGGGGGCTGGGGAGAGCAGTTCTTC.

The chain carries TRBV2 and TRBJ1-3; D is perhaps TRBD1 (5 bases). V shed 3 bases and J shed 2 bases, with 11 bases lying between them. Germline values: CDR1 SNHLY, CDR2 FYNNEI. This CDR3 region has 15 residues. The CDR3 DNA sequence: TGTGCCAGCAGTGACACCCACAGGCCTGGAAACACCATATATTTT. Its translation is CASSDTHRPGNTIYF.

V and J are TRBV7-9 and TRBJ1-4; 8 positions match TRBD1. Per the germline V gene, CDR1 is SEHNR and CDR2 is FQNEAQ (reference sequence). Trimming at V came to 6 bases and at J to 7 bases, leaving 10 bases not matched to a gene. The CDR3 totals 15 residues. CDR3 coding DNA: TGTGCCAGCAGTAATGACGACAGGGGTGGTGAAAAACTGTTTTTT. This gives the protein CASSNDDRGGEKLFF.

V is TRBV19 and J is TRBJ1-5, with no clear D. V lost 3 bases and J lost 0, with 9 bases in between. The germline V gene encodes CDR1 LNHDA and CDR2 SQIVND (reference sequence). The CDR3 runs 15 residues. The CDR3 sequence is CASSMEEYSNQPQHF. Here the CDR3 DNA reads TGTGCCAGTAGTATGGAGGAATATAGCAATCAGCCCCAGCATTTT.

The chain joins TRBV11-2 to TRBJ2-3; D remains unclear. Trimming removed 3 bases from V and 4 bases from J, with 5 bases in between. Germline V gives CDR1 SGHAT, CDR2 FQNNGV. This CDR3 spans 12 amino acids. The DNA for the CDR3 is TGTGCCAGCAGCTTTGTCGCAGATACGCAGTATTTT. Encoded protein: CASSFVADTQYF.

This clone was found a few times. The V call is TRBV7-2, the J call TRBJ1-1; D may be TRBD1 (6 bases). The V and J ends lost 4 bases and 4 bases respectively, with 28 bases between them. Germline values: CDR1 SGHTA, CDR2 FQGNSA. The CDR3 is 19 amino acids. The CDR3 is CASSSSTLIRGLAPTEAFF. CDR3 DNA sequence: TGTGCCAGCAGCTCAAGTACCCTAATCAGGGGTCTCGCACCCACTGAAGCTTTCTTT. The variable domain in full, with the rest retrieved from reference TRBV7-2 and TRBJ1-1, is GAGVSQSPSNKVTEKGKDVELRCDPISGHTALYWYRQSLGQGLEFLIYFQGNSAPDKSGLPSDRFSAERTGGSVSTLTIQRTQQEDSAVYLCASSSSTLIRGLAPTEAFFGQGTRLTVV.

V gene TRBV5-1 combines with J gene TRBJ1-2; 7 nucleotides align to TRBD1. The V segment lost 2 bases and the J segment 5 bases; nucleotides outside the gene matches: 6. CDR3 size: 14 residues. The germline V gene has CDR1 SGHRS and CDR2 YFSETQ. For the CDR3, the DNA is TGCGCCAGCAGCTTAGGACAGGAACCTTATGGCTACACCTTC. Translation: CASSLGQEPYGYTF.

Here the CDR3 DNA reads TGTGCCAGCAGCCTCCTTAATACTGAAGCTTTCTTT. Protein product: CASSLLNTEAFF. This chain joins TRBV11-1 and TRBJ1-1; D is unresolved. The CDR3 length is 12 residues. Trimming left V 5 bases short and J 5 bases short, with 9 bases between. Germline CDR1 SGHAT, CDR2 FQDESV (reference sequence).

As regards this clone: One junction end disagrees with the germline gene, perhaps due to a read error. The J gene is TRBJ2-7, the V gene TRBV7-7, with 8 bases matching TRBD2. In germline, CDR1 is SSHAT, CDR2 FNYEAQ (reference sequence). The CDR3 sequence is 15 residues long. CDR3 nucleotides: TGTGCTAGCAGCTTTACGAATAGCGGGGAGTACGAGCAGTACTTC. Its protein is CASSFTNSGEYEQYF.

V and J are TRBV7-9 and TRBJ2-6, with 7 nucleotides matching TRBD2. The V gene end was trimmed by 5 bases and the J gene end by 2 bases; junction bases not matched to a gene: 15. The CDR3 is 19 amino acids. CDR1 and CDR2 (germline): SEHNR, FQNEAQ (reference sequence). CDR3 nucleotide sequence: TGTGCCAGCAGCGGCCTCCGGGACTATCTTCTCGCTGGGGCCAACGTCCTGACTTTC. It yields the protein CASSGLRDYLLAGANVLTF. Filled out from reference TRBV7-9 and TRBJ2-6, the complete variable domain reads DTGVSQNPRHKITKRGQNVTFRCDPISEHNRLYWYRQTLGQGPEFLTYFQNEAQLEKSRLLSDRFSAERPKGSFSTLEIQRTEQGDSAMYLCASSGLRDYLLAGANVLTFGAGSRLTVL.

V gene TRBV7-8 combines with J gene TRBJ1-6; 8 bases are shared with TRBD1. V was pared by 1 base and J by 9 bases, with 8 bases of the junction left unmatched. Germline V gives CDR1 SGHVS, CDR2 FQNEAQ. The CDR3 totals 16 residues. CDR3 nucleotides: TGTGCCAGCAGCTTAGAGAGCGGCAGGGGGCTTTCACCCCTCCACTTT. It yields the protein CASSLESGRGLSPLHF.

This chain links TRBV18 with TRBJ1-2; TRBD1 is a possible D gene (5 bases). The germline gives CDR1 KGHSH, CDR2 LQKENI. The CDR3 extends over 15 amino acids. Trimming took 3 bases from V and 0 from J, leaving 11 bases between them. The CDR3 nucleotides are TGTGCCAGCTCACCCAAGACAGAAACTAACTATGGCTACACCTTC. Protein: CASSPKTETNYGYTF. Drawing the rest from reference TRBV18 and TRBJ1-2, the complete variable domain is NAGVMQNPRHLVRRRGQEARLRCSPMKGHSHVYWYRQLPEEGLKFMVYLQKENIIDESGMPKERFSAEFPKEGPSILRIQQVVRGDSAAYFCASSPKTETNYGYTFGSGTRLTVV.

In its sample, this clone was seen once. V usage is TRBV29-1 and J usage is TRBJ2-1; the D gene is possibly TRBD2 (6 bases). This CDR3 is 15 amino acids long. CDR1 and CDR2 from the germline V gene are SQVTM and ANQGSEA. Trimming took 5 bases from V and 2 from J, leaving 16 bases between them. The CDR3 DNA reads as TGCAGCGTTCAAAAAGCGGGTTCCACCTACAATGAGCAGTTCTTC. Protein product: CSVQKAGSTYNEQFF.